Below are 31 T cell receptor beta chains sequenced from a single sample in a study of blood T cells in healthy people across ages. Together with a sample-barcoded 5' primer, a J-beta primer mix was included in a second PCR lasting about 7 to 11 cycles. TCRdb recomputed calls from the 5' RACE reads with MiXCR, one row per CDR3 protein. The sample carries about 640,000 distinct CDR3 sequences, roughly 53% recorded once. Sequenced sample: blood. The receptors shown here come from a man aged 55 to 70 in good health.

The chain combines TRBV20-1 with TRBJ1-6, with 7 bases matching TRBD1. In germline, CDR1 is DFQATT, CDR2 SNEGSKA (reference sequence). Trimming cost V 0 bases and J 8 bases; bases outside gene matches: 10. The CDR3 sequence is 16 residues long. The CDR3 loop reads CSARDRTGWDDSPLHF. The CDR3 nucleotides are TGCAGTGCTAGAGACCGGACAGGATGGGATGATTCACCCCTCCACTTT.

The chain links TRBV7-2 to TRBJ2-2; tentatively, D is TRBD1 (6 bases). There are 15 residues in the CDR3. The germline CDR1 and CDR2 sequences are SGHTA and FQGNSA. Trimming cost V 5 bases and J 8 bases, with 18 bases left between them. CDR3 amino acids: CASSPNAQGPGELFF. CDR3 DNA: TGTGCCAGCAGCCCGAACGCACAGGGTCCGGGGGAGCTGTTTTTT.

Many counts were recorded for this clonotype. V and J are TRBV3-1 and TRBJ2-7; perhaps D is TRBD1 or TRBD2 (5 bases each). The germline V and J ends were trimmed by 3 bases and 3 bases, with 6 bases remaining between them. The CDR3 totals 12 residues. Germline V gene sequence: CDR1 LGHDT, CDR2 YNNKEL (reference sequence). This chain's CDR3 is CASSQGVYEQYF. DNA for the CDR3: TGTGCCAGCAGCCAGGGGGTCTACGAGCAGTACTTC.

V is TRBV12-3 or TRBV12-4 and J is TRBJ2-1, with unresolved D. V shed 8 bases and J shed 0 bases, with 14 bases lying between them. The CDR3 is made up of 15 amino acids. The DNA of the CDR3 is TGTGCCAGCCTACGGACGGCCAGCTCCTACAATGAGCAGTTCTTC. This codes for CASLRTASSYNEQFF.

The CDR3 sequence is CASSSRTGKGYNEQFF. The CDR3 region has the DNA TGTGCCAGCAGCTCCAGGACAGGGAAGGGATACAATGAGCAGTTCTTC. This chain links TRBV6-5 with TRBJ2-1, with 8 bases that match TRBD1. Germline assignment: CDR1 MNHEY and CDR2 SVGAGI. The CDR3 spans 16 residues. V gave up 6 bases and J gave up 4 bases; unmatched junction bases: 11.

Only one count was recorded for this clonotype. The chain has TRBV14 and TRBJ1-2, with 7 nucleotides matching TRBD1. Germline assignment: CDR1 SGHDN and CDR2 FVKESK. This CDR3 is 19 amino acids long. J was trimmed by 3 bases and V by 4 bases; bases with no gene match: 20. CDR3 coding DNA: TGTGCCAGCAGCCGGCAAGAGGACAGGATCAAGGAGGTTGACTATGGCTACACCTTC. Protein product: CASSRQEDRIKEVDYGYTF.

This clonotype was recorded a few times. The rearrangement uses TRBV7-8 and TRBJ2-1, with TRBD2 matching over 9 bases. Germline loops: CDR1 SGHVS, CDR2 FQNEAQ. This CDR3 has 15 residues. Trimming took 3 bases from V and 4 from J; bases not matched to a gene: 4. The CDR3 protein is CASSFSGGPYNEQFF. The CDR3 DNA is TGTGCCAGCAGCTTTAGCGGGGGACCATACAATGAGCAGTTCTTC. The full variable domain, rest sourced from reference TRBV7-8 and TRBJ2-1, is GAGVSQSPRYKVAKRGQDVALRCDPISGHVSLFWYQQALGQGPEFLTYFQNEAQLDKSGLPSDRFFAERPEGSVSTLKIQRTQQEDSAVYLCASSFSGGPYNEQFFGPGTRLTVL.

This clonotype has more than one count but fewer than ten. The J gene is TRBJ2-2, the V gene TRBV28; D unclear. This CDR3 is built from 13 residues. Germline values: CDR1 MDHEN, CDR2 SYDVKM. Deletions cut 5 bases from V and 4 bases from J, with 8 bases between. The CDR3 region is CASSPLRTGELFF. The CDR3 DNA is TGTGCCAGCAGTCCCTTGCGCACCGGGGAGCTGTTTTTT.

The chain joins TRBV5-1 to TRBJ2-1; 8 positions agree with TRBD1. Germline loops: CDR1 SGHRS, CDR2 YFSETQ. The CDR3 loop spans 16 amino acids. The V gene end was trimmed by 2 bases and the J gene end by 1 base; junction bases not matched to a gene: 5. This CDR3 reads CASSFQGDRSYNEQFF. DNA of the CDR3: TGCGCCAGCAGCTTCCAAGGGGACAGGTCCTACAATGAGCAGTTCTTC.

This clonotype was recorded only once. At one boundary the junction diverges from the germline segment, which might be a read error. The chain uses TRBV5-1 and TRBJ1-5; D is undetermined. The germline V gene has CDR1 SGHRS and CDR2 YFSETQ. This CDR3 is 13 amino acids long. CDR3 bases: TGCGCCAGCAGCTTGGACAGCAATCAGCCCCGGCATTTT. Amino acid sequence: CASSLDSNQPRHF.

This clonotype was recorded once. The CDR3 nucleotides are TGCAGCGGGGGACAGGGTCGAGAGACCCAGTACTTC. This sequence encodes CSGGQGRETQYF. The chain joins TRBV29-1 to TRBJ2-5; 9 bases are a match to TRBD1. J was trimmed by 4 bases and V by 7 bases; bases with no gene match: 4. This CDR3 has 12 amino acids. The germline V gene encodes CDR1 SQVTM and CDR2 ANQGSEA.

This clonotype was seen only a few times. This chain joins TRBV10-3 and TRBJ2-1; 8 bases match TRBD2. V was clipped by 8 bases and J by 7 bases; unmatched bases: 13. Germline loops: CDR1 ENHRY, CDR2 SYGVKD. The CDR3 is made up of 15 amino acids. The DNA of the CDR3 is TGTGCCATCCCGCCCCCGGGGGGGCCGACGAATGAGCAGTTCTTC. It is translated as CAIPPPGGPTNEQFF.

Points on this clonotype: Given a much more abundant clone one base away, this may be a read error. This chain links TRBV6-2 or TRBV6-3 with TRBJ1-2, with TRBD1 as a possible D gene (5 bases). This CDR3 comprises 13 residues. From germline, CDR1 is MNHEY and CDR2 SVGEGT. CDR3: CASSRDSNYGYIF. The DNA for the CDR3 is TGTGCCAGCAGCCGTGACAGTAACTATGGCTACATCTTC.

A few counts support this clonotype. The rearrangement uses TRBV3-1 and TRBJ2-3; the match to TRBD2 covers 9 bases. V shed 3 bases, J shed 3 bases, and the junction held 7 bases outside the gene matches. CDR3 size: 16 residues. Germline V gene data show CDR1 as LGHDT and CDR2 as YNNKEL (reference sequence). The CDR3 sequence: CASSQSAGGLTDTQYF. The CDR3 nucleotides are TGTGCCAGCAGCCAGTCAGCGGGGGGTTTAACAGATACGCAGTATTTT.

This chain joins TRBV6-1 and TRBJ2-7, with 7 bases identical to TRBD1. The CDR3 spans 12 residues. V lost 6 bases and J lost 7; bases outside the gene matches: 6. From germline, CDR1 is MNHNS and CDR2 SASEGT. The CDR3 bases are TGTGCCAGCAGGGACAGGTCTTGGGAGCAGTACTTC. Protein sequence: CASRDRSWEQYF.

The V and J genes are TRBV7-6 and TRBJ1-1, with D maybe TRBD1 (5 bases). CDR1 SGHVS and CDR2 FNYEAQ come from the germline V gene. Trimming removed 4 bases at V and 0 bases at J, with 9 bases between. CDR3 size: 14 residues. CDR3 protein: CASSSTAMNTEAFF. Here the CDR3 DNA reads TGTGCCAGCAGCTCGACAGCCATGAACACTGAAGCTTTCTTT.

This sequence joins TRBV20-1 and TRBJ2-7; TRBD1 agrees at 7 bases. Germline loops: CDR1 DFQATT, CDR2 SNEGSKA (reference sequence). The CDR3 length is 15 residues. With V trimmed by 4 bases and J by 0 bases, 9 bases remained unmatched. CDR3 amino acids: CSAIARQGSSYEQYF. The CDR3 coding sequence is TGCAGTGCTATTGCCAGACAGGGATCCTCCTACGAGCAGTACTTC.

The chain recombines TRBV29-1 with TRBJ2-5, with D perhaps matching TRBD1 or TRBD2 (6 bases each). This CDR3 is 14 amino acids long. Germline loops: CDR1 SQVTM, CDR2 ANQGSEA. V lost 6 bases to trimming and J lost 3 bases, with 17 bases between them. The CDR3 loop is CSVKGAGEEETQYF. The DNA for the CDR3 is TGCAGCGTGAAGGGCGCAGGGGAGGAAGAGACCCAGTACTTC.

This rearrangement joins TRBV20-1 to TRBJ2-2; 8 nucleotides match TRBD1. Germline V lookup: CDR1 DFQATT, CDR2 SNEGSKA (reference sequence). V gave up 3 bases and J gave up 5 bases; unmatched junction bases: 8. The CDR3 is made up of 15 amino acids. For the CDR3, the DNA is TGCAGTGCTAGTGGCCAGGGGGCAGGGACCGGGGAGCTGTTTTTT. Translating gives CSASGQGAGTGELFF.

In this sample, this clonotype turned up once. The V gene is TRBV7-9, the J gene TRBJ1-1; 10 bases are a match to TRBD1. Germline CDR1 and CDR2: SEHNR and FQNEAQ (reference sequence). The CDR3 totals 15 residues. With 5 bases clipped from V and 3 bases from J, the junction kept 6 bases outside the gene matches. The CDR3 is CASSRGQGFDTEAFF. In nucleotides, the CDR3 is TGTGCCAGCAGCCGGGGACAGGGGTTTGACACTGAAGCTTTCTTT. Drawing the rest from reference TRBV7-9 and TRBJ1-1, the complete variable domain is DTGVSQNPRHKITKRGQNVTFRCDPISEHNRLYWYRQTLGQGPEFLTYFQNEAQLEKSRLLSDRFSAERPKGSFSTLEIQRTEQGDSAMYLCASSRGQGFDTEAFFGQGTRLTVV.

This chain connects TRBV20-1 to TRBJ1-6; D perhaps matches TRBD1 (6 bases). The CDR3 has 14 residues. V lost 0 bases and J lost 5, with 8 bases in between. CDR1 and CDR2 from the germline V gene are DFQATT and SNEGSKA (reference sequence). In DNA, the CDR3 is TGCAGTGCTAGAGACCAGGGGCATAATTCACCCCTCCACTTT. Its protein product is CSARDQGHNSPLHF.

This clonotype was seen more than once but under ten times. The chain has TRBV6-1 and TRBJ2-4; 9 nucleotides align to TRBD1. The V gene's germline CDR1 is MNHNS and CDR2 SASEGT. V was pared by 5 bases and J by 13 bases, with 6 bases of the junction left unmatched. The CDR3 length is 12 residues. CDR3 coding DNA: TGTGCCAGCAGTTCGACAGGGGGTGAGCAGTACTTC. Translated: CASSSTGGEQYF.

This clonotype has only a few counts. The genes are TRBV15 and TRBJ1-2, with 8 bases aligning to TRBD1. CDR1 is LNHNV, CDR2 YYDKDF, per germline (reference sequence). The CDR3 has 17 amino acids. The V gene end was trimmed by 0 bases and the J gene end by 0 bases; junction bases not matched to a gene: 6. Here the CDR3 reads CATSREGATGANYGYTF. CDR3 nucleotide sequence: TGTGCCACCAGCAGAGAAGGGGCGACAGGGGCTAACTATGGCTACACCTTC. The full variable domain, completed using reference TRBV15 and TRBJ1-2, is DAMVIQNPRYQVTQFGKPVTLSCSQTLNHNVMYWYQQKSSQAPKLLFHYYDKDFNNEADTPDNFQSRRPNTSFCFLDIRSPGLGDTAMYLCATSREGATGANYGYTFGSGTRLTVV.

The chain uses TRBV7-2 and TRBJ2-3, with a weak D call TRBD2 (6 bases). Trimming took off 3 bases at V and 9 bases at J, with 19 bases between the two ends. CDR1 is SGHTA and CDR2 is FQGNSA in the germline V gene. The CDR3 has 15 residues. The CDR3 loop is CASSFGTGSRWTQYF. DNA of the CDR3: TGTGCCAGCAGCTTCGGGACTGGTTCACGGTGGACGCAGTATTTT.

CDR3 in amino acids: CASSARDTQYF. The CDR3 bases are TGTGCCAGCAGCGCCCGGGATACGCAGTATTTT. V gene TRBV11-2 combines with J gene TRBJ2-3, with D hard to call. The CDR3 loop spans 11 amino acids. V lost 5 bases to trimming and J lost 6 bases, with 6 bases between them. Germline V gene lookup returns CDR1 SGHAT and CDR2 FQNNGV.

This clonotype showed up just once. CDR3 coding DNA: TGTGCCAGCAGTGAGCAGGGCGCACTCTACGAGCAGTACTTC. It specifies CASSEQGALYEQYF. The V gene is TRBV2, the J gene TRBJ2-7; D is perhaps TRBD1 (5 bases). The germline V gene encodes CDR1 SNHLY and CDR2 FYNNEI. V was trimmed by 3 bases and J by 3 bases, leaving 12 bases between them. The CDR3 sequence is 14 residues long.

This clonotype appeared a few times. The rearrangement uses TRBV19 and TRBJ2-1; 8 nucleotides match TRBD2. The CDR3 extends over 14 amino acids. J was trimmed by 8 bases and V by 5 bases; bases with no gene match: 8. Germline V lookup: CDR1 LNHDA, CDR2 SQIVND (reference sequence). The CDR3 here is CASSLGTSWDEQFF. The CDR3 coding sequence is TGTGCCAGTAGTCTCGGGACTAGTTGGGATGAGCAGTTCTTC.

This clonotype was seen a few times. This sequence joins TRBV18 and TRBJ2-7; D possibly uses TRBD1 or TRBD2 (5 bases each). V dropped 3 bases and J dropped 1 base, with 25 bases sitting between them. Germline loops: CDR1 KGHSH, CDR2 LQKENI. The CDR3 covers 19 residues. DNA for the CDR3: TGTGCCAGCTCACCTCTAGCACTGGGGCCCTCCTCTCTTTCCTACGAGCAGTACTTC. Encoded protein: CASSPLALGPSSLSYEQYF.

V gene TRBV9 combines with J gene TRBJ2-1; D is ambiguous. Looked up from germline, CDR1 is SGDLS and CDR2 is YYNGEE. This CDR3 spans 14 amino acids. The germline V and J ends were trimmed by 0 bases and 3 bases, with 7 bases remaining between them. CDR3 in amino acids: CASSVGTNYNEQFF. In DNA form, the CDR3 reads TGTGCCAGCAGCGTAGGGACGAACTACAATGAGCAGTTCTTC.

This sequence joins TRBV10-2 and TRBJ2-3; 10 nucleotides agree with TRBD1. The CDR3 has 15 amino acids. V was clipped by 6 bases and J by 4 bases; unmatched bases: 7. CDR1 and CDR2 (germline): WSHSY, SAAADI. The CDR3 is CASRRTGGDADTQYF. The CDR3 DNA follows: TGCGCCAGCAGGCGGACAGGGGGTGACGCAGATACGCAGTATTTT.

J is TRBJ2-5 and V is TRBV5-3; 13 bases agree with TRBD2. TRBV5-3 is an ORF for which the function is uncertain. The V gene end was trimmed by 2 bases and the J gene end by 2 bases; junction bases not matched to a gene: 6. CDR3 size: 17 residues. CDR3 in amino acids: CARSLQTSGGSQETQYF. In DNA form, the CDR3 reads TGTGCCAGAAGCTTACAGACTAGCGGGGGGTCTCAAGAGACCCAGTACTTC.